This T cell receptor (beta chain) is from a study of CD8 T cells in Susac syndrome. Findings and caveats of the study: The CD4+ T cell repertoire of patients with Susac syndrome showed no detectable clonal expansion.

0.5 to 1 ug RNA was reverse transcribed with random hexamers. TCRdb analysed the immunoSEQ multiplex PCR reads with MiXCR anew, one entry per CDR3 protein. The profile shows 120,000 to 150,000 distinct CDR3 sequences, approximately 95% of them singletons. The J segment lost 8 bases and the V segment lost 2 bases, leaving 4 bases of the junction unmatched. This CDR3 is built from 14 residues. Germline lookup yields CDR1 SGHAT and CDR2 FQNNGV. A note on this clonotype: What it binds is not known.

The chain uses TRBV11-2 and TRBJ1-3, with 9 bases fitting TRBD1. The clonotype was recovered from a human donor with Susac syndrome. Sequenced input: CD4+ T cells from PBMCs. The CDR3 sequence is CASSLNRGRDTIYF. CDR3 in DNA: TGTGCCAGCAGCTTAAACAGGGGGCGAGACACCATATATTTT.